This T cell receptor (beta chain) is from a study of T cell repertoires in cytomegalovirus infection. Study context: Public signatures in TCR beta pointed to CMV infection and matching HLA type.

Trimming took off 5 bases at V and 6 bases at J, with 23 bases between the two ends. Germline lookup yields CDR1 SEHNR and CDR2 FQNEAQ (reference sequence). The CDR3 has 17 amino acids. About this clonotype: Its antigen is not identified.

In TCRdb, the reads were re-called with MiXCR into one record per CDR3 protein. The sample lists around 240,000 distinct CDR3 sequences, 20% to 25% occurring once. Notes on the study in general: The ex vivo response showed dominance by HLA-C-restricted CMV-specific TCR beta clonotypes. The cumulative frequency of public TCR beta families identified carriers of CMV plus the relevant HLA.

The receptor's source is a human donor in good health (CMV status not recorded). Some clones in this sample may be carry-over from other donors' samples. This sequence joins TRBV7-9 and TRBJ2-1, with D unclear. The sample taken for sequencing was CD8+ T cells from PBMCs. This chain's CDR3 is CASSRSDQSRVGNEQFF. The CDR3 coding sequence is TGTGCCAGCAGCCGATCTGATCAATCTAGAGTGGGCAATGAGCAGTTCTTC.